This entry lists 25 T cell receptor beta chains sequenced from one sample in a study of patients and donors after allogeneic stem cell transplantation. TCRdb fed the RT-PCR reads into MiXCR, producing one record per CDR3 protein. The data show about 160,000 distinct CDR3 sequences, with approximately 30% seen just once and under 3.5% held by the top ten. Specimen: blood, either unsorted or a sorted T cell fraction (not recorded which). Every receptor here comes from a human donor who was either an allogeneic HSCT recipient or a stem cell or donor lymphocyte infusion donor (not recorded which). It is not recorded whose cells these are; they may come from a transplant donor.

This clonotype was recorded a few times. The genes are TRBV29-1 and TRBJ2-7; 9 positions agree with TRBD1. CDR1 SQVTM and CDR2 ANQGSEA come from the germline V gene. After removal of 6 bases from V and 4 bases from J, the junction contained 7 bases not matched to a gene. This CDR3 region has 13 residues. The chain's CDR3 is CSVAPGQGYEQYF. CDR3 sequence (DNA): TGCAGCGTGGCTCCGGGACAGGGTTACGAGCAGTACTTC.

This clonotype was counted at least ten times. J is TRBJ2-3 and V is TRBV6-5; 7 bases align to TRBD1. CDR3 length: 16 amino acids. The junction had 11 bases not matched to a gene; V was cut back by 6 bases and J by 2 bases. CDR1 is MNHEY and CDR2 is SVGAGI in the germline V gene. CDR3 DNA sequence: TGTGCCAGCAGGGCTCAGGGGGTGCTTTTCACAGATACGCAGTATTTT. Translating it yields CASRAQGVLFTDTQYF.

The chain couples TRBV12-3 or TRBV12-4 to TRBJ2-7; D not resolved. V lost 3 bases, J lost 3 bases, and 9 bases lay in between. The CDR3 has 13 amino acids. DNA for the CDR3: TGTGCCAGCAGTTTGGTGCCGGTCTACGAGCAGTACTTC. Amino acid sequence: CASSLVPVYEQYF.

This chain uses TRBV6-5 with TRBJ1-1; TRBD1 matches 10 bases. Trimming at V came to 0 bases and at J to 9 bases, leaving 1 base not matched to a gene. Germline V gene sequence: CDR1 MNHEY, CDR2 SVGAGI. The CDR3 runs 13 residues. The CDR3 is CASSYSDRGQAFF. CDR3 coding DNA: TGTGCCAGCAGTTACTCAGACAGGGGGCAAGCTTTCTTT.

Ten or more counts support this clonotype. J is TRBJ1-4 and V is TRBV2; maybe TRBD1 (6 bases). Germline lookup yields CDR1 SNHLY and CDR2 FYNNEI. The CDR3 has 12 amino acids. The V gene lost 6 bases and the J gene lost 9 bases, with 11 bases spanning the gap. CDR3 coding DNA: TGTGCCAGCAGAGGGGGACGGAAAAAACTGTTTTTT. As protein: CASRGGRKKLFF.

This clonotype appeared a few times. This chain links TRBV10-3 with TRBJ2-7; no clear D. Trimming shortened V by 2 bases and J by 0 bases, and 11 bases separated the two germline ends. CDR1 is ENHRY and CDR2 is SYGVKD in the germline V gene. The CDR3 sequence is 15 residues long. Here the CDR3 DNA reads TGTGCCATCAGTGAGCCTACTTGGAGCTCCTACGAGCAGTACTTC. Its protein product is CAISEPTWSSYEQYF.

V and J are TRBV3-1 and TRBJ2-6; D unclear. The CDR3 spans 15 residues. CDR1 LGHDT and CDR2 YNNKEL come from the germline V gene (reference sequence). Trimming removed 2 bases from V and 1 base from J, with 6 bases in between. The CDR3 sequence is CASSQFGSGANVLTF. DNA of the CDR3: TGTGCCAGCAGCCAATTCGGATCTGGGGCCAACGTCCTGACTTTC.

The CDR3 spells CSVEDLGKGQFF. CDR3 DNA: TGCAGCGTTGAAGATTTGGGGAAGGGGCAGTTCTTC. The rearrangement links TRBV29-1 to TRBJ2-1; D gene uncertain. The CDR3 runs to 12 residues. Germline CDR1 SQVTM, CDR2 ANQGSEA. The V end was cut by 0 bases, the J end by 12 bases, with 12 bases between.

The genes are TRBV5-3 and TRBJ2-3; 7 positions agree with TRBD1. TRBV5-3 qualifies as an ORF whose function is uncertain. The V and J ends lost 4 bases and 5 bases, in that order; junction bases with no gene match: 13. This CDR3 region has 16 residues. The CDR3 region has the DNA TGTGCCAGAAGCGAAACGCAGGGGGAGCGTGTAGATACGCAGTATTTT. Translated, it gives CARSETQGERVDTQYF.

This clonotype was found a few times. This chain joins TRBV20-1 and TRBJ1-3; D is ambiguous. Germline V gene sequence: CDR1 DFQATT, CDR2 SNEGSKA (reference sequence). V was shortened by 0 bases and J by 7 bases, with 4 bases between the two germline ends. The CDR3 is 11 amino acids. CDR3 sequence (DNA): TGCAGTGCTAGAGAAGGGAACACCATATATTTT. This encodes CSAREGNTIYF.

The chain combines TRBV12-3 or TRBV12-4 with TRBJ1-5, with a tentative D call TRBD1 (5 bases). V was pared by 2 bases and J by 3 bases, with 11 bases between. The CDR3 is 15 residues long. CDR3 coding DNA: TGTGCCAGCAGTTTAATGGGGGAGGCCAATCAGCCCCAGCATTTT. This sequence encodes CASSLMGEANQPQHF.

The chain is built from TRBV11-2 and TRBJ2-5; D remains ambiguous. Germline V gene sequence: CDR1 SGHAT, CDR2 FQNNGV. The CDR3 runs 12 residues. V was clipped by 7 bases and J by 6 bases, with 12 bases between them. The CDR3, as DNA: TGTGCCAGCACCCAGCTTAGCCAGACCCAGTACTTC. This encodes CASTQLSQTQYF. Combining the CDR3 with reference TRBV11-2 and TRBJ2-5 gives the whole variable domain EAGVAQSPRYKIIEKRQSVAFWCNPISGHATLYWYQQILGQGPKLLIQFQNNGVVDDSQLPKDRFSAERLKGVDSTLKIQPAKLEDSAVYLCASTQLSQTQYFGPGTRLLVL.

The rearrangement uses TRBV27 and TRBJ2-1; a weak D match, TRBD1 (6 bases). Deletions cut 5 bases from V and 0 bases from J, with 14 bases between. CDR1 is MNHEY and CDR2 is SMNVEV in the germline V gene (reference sequence). This CDR3 spans 16 amino acids. The CDR3: CASSPGQPSSYNEQFF. CDR3 coding DNA: TGTGCCAGCAGTCCCGGACAGCCGAGCTCCTACAATGAGCAGTTCTTC.

This clonotype was picked up a small number of times. The chain uses TRBV5-1 and TRBJ2-1; 8 bases fit TRBD2. Per germline, CDR1 SGHRS and CDR2 YFSETQ. The CDR3 length is 16 residues. V shed 2 bases, J shed 4 bases, and the junction held 8 bases outside the gene matches. CDR3: CASSFLSGSVYNEQFF. CDR3 coding DNA: TGCGCCAGCAGCTTCCTCAGCGGGAGTGTATACAATGAGCAGTTCTTC.

This clonotype was seen more than once but under ten times. The V call is TRBV20-1, the J call TRBJ2-3; D not certain. The CDR3 extends over 13 amino acids. V lost 6 bases and J lost 2, with 12 bases in between. The germline CDR1 and CDR2 sequences are DFQATT and SNEGSKA (reference sequence). CDR3 region: CSAPLRITDTQYF. The CDR3 nucleotides are TGCAGTGCACCTCTGAGGATCACAGATACGCAGTATTTT.

The chain joins TRBV6-5 to TRBJ2-5, with D tentatively TRBD2 (5 bases). Germline V gene data show CDR1 as MNHEY and CDR2 as SVGAGI. This CDR3 has 14 amino acids. V was shortened by 2 bases and J by 5 bases, with 12 bases between the two germline ends. The CDR3 here is CASSYLRGRETQYF. The CDR3, as DNA: TGTGCCAGCAGTTACCTCCGGGGAAGGGAGACCCAGTACTTC.

The chain uses TRBV12-3 or TRBV12-4 and TRBJ1-1; tentative D call: TRBD1 (6 bases). Deletions cut 5 bases from V and 0 bases from J, with 13 bases between. This CDR3 comprises 15 residues. CDR3 sequence: CASSPRQALNTEAFF. CDR3 nucleotides: TGTGCCAGCAGTCCCCGACAGGCGTTGAACACTGAAGCTTTCTTT.

V and J are TRBV27 and TRBJ2-7; 14 bases agree with TRBD2. Looked up from germline, CDR1 is MNHEY and CDR2 is SMNVEV (reference sequence). J was trimmed by 6 bases and V by 3 bases; bases with no gene match: 7. The CDR3 loop spans 16 amino acids. The CDR3 loop reads CASSFVGLAGEFEQYF. DNA for the CDR3: TGTGCCAGCAGTTTTGTGGGACTAGCGGGAGAATTCGAGCAGTACTTC.

This clonotype was counted a few times. This rearrangement joins TRBV10-3 to TRBJ2-1, with TRBD2 matching 7 bases. Germline V lookup: CDR1 ENHRY, CDR2 SYGVKD. The CDR3 runs 13 residues. V was pared by 4 bases and J by 7 bases, with 4 bases of the junction left unmatched. This CDR3 reads CAISAGLGNEQFF. The CDR3 DNA sequence: TGTGCCATCAGTGCTGGACTAGGTAATGAGCAGTTCTTC.

This clonotype showed up many times. The chain recombines TRBV10-3 with TRBJ2-5, with D possibly being TRBD2 (6 bases). The CDR3 contains 15 residues. The V gene's germline CDR1 is ENHRY and CDR2 SYGVKD. The germline V and J ends were trimmed by 11 bases and 5 bases, with 24 bases remaining between them. Here the CDR3 DNA reads TGTGCCGGAGCACCGGGACTGAGGACCTTTGAGACCCAGTACTTC. It codes for CAGAPGLRTFETQYF.

The V call is TRBV27, the J call TRBJ2-7, with 10 nucleotides matching TRBD1. Germline V gene data show CDR1 as MNHEY and CDR2 as SMNVEV (reference sequence). The CDR3 sequence is 14 residues long. Trimming took 5 bases from V and 11 from J; bases not matched to a gene: 12. The CDR3 region is CASSIGQGGQVEYF. The DNA of the CDR3 is TGTGCCAGCAGTATCGGACAGGGGGGACAAGTCGAGTACTTC.

The V gene is TRBV2, the J gene TRBJ2-1, with 9 bases identical to TRBD2. The junction had 11 bases not matched to a gene; V was cut back by 10 bases and J by 10 bases. CDR3 length: 13 residues. Germline CDR1 and CDR2: SNHLY and FYNNEI. CDR3 coding DNA: TGTGCCAACAAGCGGGGGGCTGGGTCGGAGCAGTTCTTC. Its translation: CANKRGAGSEQFF.

This clonotype was counted only a few times. The chain uses TRBV5-8 and TRBJ1-2; no clear D gene. Trimming stripped 2 bases from V and 0 bases from J, with 17 bases between. This CDR3 contains 17 residues. CDR1 is SGHTS and CDR2 is YDEGEE in the germline V gene. CDR3 protein: CASSFLSVPDPNYGYTF. As DNA, the CDR3 is TGTGCCAGCAGCTTTCTGTCAGTACCCGATCCTAACTATGGCTACACCTTC.

V is TRBV11-2 and J is TRBJ2-2, with TRBD2 as a possible D gene (5 bases). The CDR3 consists of 16 residues. Germline CDR1 SGHAT, CDR2 FQNNGV. V lost 3 bases and J 1 base, leaving 12 bases between the germline ends. CDR3 nucleotides: TGTGCCAGCAGCTTGAGGGTCACGGGGAACACCGGGGAGCTGTTTTTT. Residues: CASSLRVTGNTGELFF.

The chain has TRBV3-1 and TRBJ2-5; 8 nucleotides line up with TRBD1. Per the germline V gene, CDR1 is LGHDT and CDR2 is YNNKEL (reference sequence). This CDR3 comprises 16 residues. The V and J ends lost 4 bases and 4 bases, in that order; junction bases with no gene match: 11. Written as DNA, the CDR3 is TGTGCCAGCAGCCCAACAGGGGGGACGGAAAGAGAGACCCAGTACTTC. Translated, it gives CASSPTGGTERETQYF.